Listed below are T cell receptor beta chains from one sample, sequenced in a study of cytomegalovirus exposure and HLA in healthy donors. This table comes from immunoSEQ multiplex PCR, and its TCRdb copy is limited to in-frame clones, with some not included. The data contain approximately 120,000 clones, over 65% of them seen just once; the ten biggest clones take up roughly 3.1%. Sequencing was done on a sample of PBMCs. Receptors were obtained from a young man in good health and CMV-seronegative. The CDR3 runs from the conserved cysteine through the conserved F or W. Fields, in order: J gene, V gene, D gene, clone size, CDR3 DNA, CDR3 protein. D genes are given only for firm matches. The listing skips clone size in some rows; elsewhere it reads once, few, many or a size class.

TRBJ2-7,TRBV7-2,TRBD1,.,TGTGCCAGCAGCTTAGCTGCAGGGGGCCCCTCCTACGAGCAGTACTTC,CASSLAAGGPSYEQYF
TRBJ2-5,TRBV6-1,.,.,TGTGCCGGCTTCGATGGAGGGGTCGGAAGAGAGACCCAGTACTTC,CAGFDGGVGRETQYF
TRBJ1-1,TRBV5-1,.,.,TGCGCCAGCAGCTTGAACACCGCAGGGTATGACACTGAAGCTTTCTTT,CASSLNTAGYDTEAFF
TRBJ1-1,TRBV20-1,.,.,TGCAGTGCCTCTATCGGTGAAGCTTTCTTT,CSASIGEAFF
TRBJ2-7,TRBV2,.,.,TGTGCCAGCCGGTGGCAGGGCTCCTACGAGCAGTACTTC,CASRWQGSYEQYF
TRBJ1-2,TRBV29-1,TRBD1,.,TGCAGCGTTGAAGAAGTCCCCGGGACAGGGTTGTATGGCTACACCTTC,CSVEEVPGTGLYGYTF
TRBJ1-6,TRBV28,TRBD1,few,TGTGCCAGCAGACGGACAGGGGCCTACTATAATTCACCCCTCCACTTT,CASRRTGAYYNSPLHF
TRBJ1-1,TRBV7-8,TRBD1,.,TGTGCCAGCAGCTACAGGGGTAACACTGAAGCTTTATTT,CASSYRGNTEALF
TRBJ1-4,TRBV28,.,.,TGTGCCAGCAGTTTATTTGGGCAGGGTAATGAAAAACTGTTTTTT,CASSLFGQGNEKLFF
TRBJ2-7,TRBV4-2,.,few,TGTGCCAGCAGCTCCACCGGGGTAGTGTCCTACGAGCAGTACTTC,CASSSTGVVSYEQYF
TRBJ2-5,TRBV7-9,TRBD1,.,TGTGCCAGCAGCAACCCGGGCAGGGGGCTGGAGACCCAGTACTTC,CASSNPGRGLETQYF
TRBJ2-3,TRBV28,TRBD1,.,TGTGCCAGCAGTTTCGCCCTGGGACAGGGTAAGGATGGAACAGATACGCAGTATTTT,CASSFALGQGKDGTDTQYF
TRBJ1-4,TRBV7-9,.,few,TGTGCCAGCAGCTTATGGGTGACTACAACTAATGAAAAACTGTTTTTT,CASSLWVTTTNEKLFF
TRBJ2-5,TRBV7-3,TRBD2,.,TGTGCCAGCAGCCAGTCGCGGGGGGAGACCCAGTACTTC,CASSQSRGETQYF
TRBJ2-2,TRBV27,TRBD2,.,TGTGCCAGCAGTTTGTTAGCGGGGGGTCACGGGGAGCTGTTTTTT,CASSLLAGGHGELFF
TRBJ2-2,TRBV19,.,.,TGTGCCAGTAGTGAACCCGGGGGGCGTCACGGGGAGCTGTTTTTT,CASSEPGGRHGELFF
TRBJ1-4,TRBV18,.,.,TGTGCCAGCTCACCGAAGACCGATACTAAGCTGTTTTTT,CASSPKTDTKLFF